Below, one T cell receptor beta chain is given with its context. This specimen comes from a study of cytomegalovirus exposure and HLA in healthy donors. The PCR made use of 60 Vbeta and 13 Jbeta primers. Libraries were prepared by immunoSEQ multiplex PCR; TCRdb keeps only in-frame clonotypes and omits some of them. The data contain about 35,000 clones, around three quarters of them singletons. V was trimmed by 2 bases and J by 11 bases, leaving 3 bases between them. The CDR3 sequence is 9 residues long. The germline V gene has CDR1 LGHNT and CDR2 FRNRAP. The sequenced sample was PBMCs. The chain combines TRBV12-5 with TRBJ2-5; D ambiguous. This clonotype was sampled from a male donor in good health and CMV-seronegative. Here the CDR3 DNA reads TGTGCTAGTGGTTTGCCGCAGTACTTC. This translates into CASGLPQYF.